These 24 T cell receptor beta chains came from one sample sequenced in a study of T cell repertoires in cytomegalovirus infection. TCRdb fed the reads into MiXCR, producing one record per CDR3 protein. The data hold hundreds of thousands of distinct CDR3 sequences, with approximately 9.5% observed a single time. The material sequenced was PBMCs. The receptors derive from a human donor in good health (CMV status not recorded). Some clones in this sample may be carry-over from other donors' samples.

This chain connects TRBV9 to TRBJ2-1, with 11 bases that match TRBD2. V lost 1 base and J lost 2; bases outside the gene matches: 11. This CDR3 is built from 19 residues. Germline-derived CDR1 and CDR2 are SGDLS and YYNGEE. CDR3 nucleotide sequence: TGTGCCAGCAGCGTAATCCCGACTAGCGGGGCGCAACCCTACAATGAGCAGTTCTTC. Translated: CASSVIPTSGAQPYNEQFF.

CDR3 sequence reads: CASSVEAGGYEQYF. The CDR3 DNA sequence: TGTGCCAGCAGCGTAGAGGCAGGGGGCTACGAGCAGTACTTC. V is TRBV9 and J is TRBJ2-7; 7 nucleotides align to TRBD1. Germline trimming cut 0 bases from V and 3 bases from J; bases unmatched to any gene: 3. The V gene's germline CDR1 is SGDLS and CDR2 YYNGEE. This CDR3 region has 14 residues.

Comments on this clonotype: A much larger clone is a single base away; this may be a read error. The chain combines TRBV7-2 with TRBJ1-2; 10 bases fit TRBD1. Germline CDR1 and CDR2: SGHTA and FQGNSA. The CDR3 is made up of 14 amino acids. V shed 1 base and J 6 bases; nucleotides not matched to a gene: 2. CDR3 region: CASSLVGQGHGYTF. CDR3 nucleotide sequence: TGTGCCAGCAGCTTAGTGGGACAGGGGCATGGCTACACCTTC.

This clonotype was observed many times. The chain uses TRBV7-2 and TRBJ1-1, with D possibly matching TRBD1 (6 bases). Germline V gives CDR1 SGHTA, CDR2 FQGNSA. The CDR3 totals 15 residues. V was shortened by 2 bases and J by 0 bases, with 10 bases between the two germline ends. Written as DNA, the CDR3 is TGTGCCAGCAGCTTAAACAGGGATATGAACACTGAAGCTTTCTTT. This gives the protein CASSLNRDMNTEAFF.

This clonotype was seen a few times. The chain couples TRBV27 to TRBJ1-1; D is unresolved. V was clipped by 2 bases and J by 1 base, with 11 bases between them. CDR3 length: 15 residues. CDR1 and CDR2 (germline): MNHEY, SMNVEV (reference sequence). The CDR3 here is CASSLIGRTNTEAFF. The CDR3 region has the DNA TGTGCCAGCAGTTTAATAGGACGGACGAACACTGAAGCTTTCTTT.

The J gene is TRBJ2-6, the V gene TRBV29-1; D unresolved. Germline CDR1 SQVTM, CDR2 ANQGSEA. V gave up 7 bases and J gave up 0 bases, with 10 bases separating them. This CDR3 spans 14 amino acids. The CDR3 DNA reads TGCAGCGCCGGCGGTACCTCTGGGGCCAACGTCCTGACTTTC. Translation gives CSAGGTSGANVLTF.

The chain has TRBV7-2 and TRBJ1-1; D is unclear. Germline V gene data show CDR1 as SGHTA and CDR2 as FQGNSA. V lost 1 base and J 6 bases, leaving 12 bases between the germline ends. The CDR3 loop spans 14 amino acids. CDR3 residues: CASSLEPSAAEAFF. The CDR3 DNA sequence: TGTGCCAGCAGCTTAGAACCTTCGGCGGCTGAAGCTTTCTTT. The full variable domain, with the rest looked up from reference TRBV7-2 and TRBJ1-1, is GAGVSQSPSNKVTEKGKDVELRCDPISGHTALYWYRQSLGQGLEFLIYFQGNSAPDKSGLPSDRFSAERTGGSVSTLTIQRTQQEDSAVYLCASSLEPSAAEAFFGQGTRLTVV.

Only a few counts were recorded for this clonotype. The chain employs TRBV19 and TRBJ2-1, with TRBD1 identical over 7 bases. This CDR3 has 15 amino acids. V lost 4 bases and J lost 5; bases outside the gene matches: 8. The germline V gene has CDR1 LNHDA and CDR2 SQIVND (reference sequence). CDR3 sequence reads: CASSTTGILHNEQFF. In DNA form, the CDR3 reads TGTGCCAGTAGTACGACAGGGATACTCCACAATGAGCAGTTCTTC. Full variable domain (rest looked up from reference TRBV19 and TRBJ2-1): DGGITQSPKYLFRKEGQNVTLSCEQNLNHDAMYWYRQDPGQGLRLIYYSQIVNDFQKGDIAEGYSVSREKKESFPLTVTSAQKNPTAFYLCASSTTGILHNEQFFGPGTRLTVL.

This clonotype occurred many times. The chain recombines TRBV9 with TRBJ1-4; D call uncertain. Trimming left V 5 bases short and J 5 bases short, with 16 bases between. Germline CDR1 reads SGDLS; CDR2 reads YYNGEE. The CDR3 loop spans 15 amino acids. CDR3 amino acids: CASSPPGSQNEKLFF. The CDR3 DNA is TGTGCCAGCAGTCCTCCGGGCTCTCAAAATGAAAAACTGTTTTTT.

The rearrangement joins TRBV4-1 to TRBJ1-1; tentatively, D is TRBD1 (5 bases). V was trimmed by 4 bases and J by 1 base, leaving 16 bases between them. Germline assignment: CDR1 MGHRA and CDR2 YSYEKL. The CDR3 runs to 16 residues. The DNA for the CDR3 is TGCGCCAGCAGCCTTGGTCGTATAGGGGAGAACACTGAAGCTTTCTTT. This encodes CASSLGRIGENTEAFF.

CDR3 sequence: CASSPPSPNNEQFF. The CDR3 DNA is TGTGCCAGCTCACCACCATCCCCAAACAATGAGCAGTTCTTC. This chain links TRBV18 with TRBJ2-1; D is uncertain. Germline CDR1 KGHSH, CDR2 LQKENI. The CDR3 extends over 14 amino acids. Trimming removed 0 bases at V and 5 bases at J, with 8 bases between.

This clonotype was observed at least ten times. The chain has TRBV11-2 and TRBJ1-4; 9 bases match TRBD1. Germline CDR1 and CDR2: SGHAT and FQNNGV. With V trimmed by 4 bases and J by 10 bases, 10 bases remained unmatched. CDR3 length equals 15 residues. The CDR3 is CASSSSGTGLGKLFF. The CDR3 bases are TGTGCCAGCAGCTCCTCCGGGACAGGGCTCGGAAAACTGTTTTTT. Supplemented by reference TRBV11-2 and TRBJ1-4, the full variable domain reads EAGVAQSPRYKIIEKRQSVAFWCNPISGHATLYWYQQILGQGPKLLIQFQNNGVVDDSQLPKDRFSAERLKGVDSTLKIQPAKLEDSAVYLCASSSSGTGLGKLFFGSGTQLSVL.

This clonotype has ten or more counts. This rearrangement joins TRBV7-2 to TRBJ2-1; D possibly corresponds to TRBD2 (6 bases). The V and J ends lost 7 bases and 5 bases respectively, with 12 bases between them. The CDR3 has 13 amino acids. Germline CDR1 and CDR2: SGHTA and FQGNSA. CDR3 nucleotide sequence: TGTGCCAGCACCTCCTGGAGGGACAATGAGCAGTTCTTC. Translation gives CASTSWRDNEQFF.

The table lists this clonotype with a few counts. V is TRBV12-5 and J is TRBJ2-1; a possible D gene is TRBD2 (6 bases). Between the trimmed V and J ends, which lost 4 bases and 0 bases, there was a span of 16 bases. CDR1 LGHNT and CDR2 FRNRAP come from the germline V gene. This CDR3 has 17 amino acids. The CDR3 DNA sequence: TGTGCTAGTGGTTGGGGGACTGACTCCAGCTCCTACAATGAGCAGTTCTTC. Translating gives CASGWGTDSSSYNEQFF. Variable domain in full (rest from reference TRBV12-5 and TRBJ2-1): DARVTQTPRHKVTEMGQEVTMRCQPILGHNTVFWYRQTMMQGLELLAYFRNRAPLDDSGMPKDRFSAEMPDATLATLKIQPSEPRDSAVYFCASGWGTDSSSYNEQFFGPGTRLTVL.

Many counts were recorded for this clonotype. CDR3 sequence reads: CASGPQGTDTQYF. DNA for the CDR3: TGTGCCAGCGGACCGCAGGGTACAGATACGCAGTATTTT. This chain links TRBV2 with TRBJ2-3; D possibly corresponds to TRBD1 (5 bases). V was trimmed by 8 bases and J by 3 bases, leaving 12 bases between them. Germline CDR1 reads SNHLY; CDR2 reads FYNNEI. CDR3 length: 13 residues. The full variable domain, its missing parts supplied by reference TRBV2 and TRBJ2-3, is EPEVTQTPSHQVTQMGQEVILRCVPISNHLYFYWYRQILGQKVEFLVSFYNNEISEKSEIFDDQFSVERPDGSNFTLKIRSTKLEDSAMYFCASGPQGTDTQYFGPGTRLTVL.

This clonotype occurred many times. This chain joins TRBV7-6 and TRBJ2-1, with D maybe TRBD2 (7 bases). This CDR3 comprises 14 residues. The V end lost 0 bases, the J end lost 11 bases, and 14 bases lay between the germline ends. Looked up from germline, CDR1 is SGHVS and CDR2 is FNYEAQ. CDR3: CASSLAGGGAKQFF. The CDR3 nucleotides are TGTGCCAGCAGCTTAGCGGGTGGGGGGGCGAAGCAGTTCTTC.

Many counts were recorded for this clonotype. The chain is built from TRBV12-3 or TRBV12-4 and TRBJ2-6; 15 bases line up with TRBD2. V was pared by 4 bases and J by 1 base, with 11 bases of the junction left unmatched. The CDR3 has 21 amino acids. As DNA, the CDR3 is TGTGCCAGCAGTTCCTACCCCGGGACTAGCGGGAGGTCGTCTGGGGCCAACGTCCTGACTTTC. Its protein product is CASSSYPGTSGRSSGANVLTF.

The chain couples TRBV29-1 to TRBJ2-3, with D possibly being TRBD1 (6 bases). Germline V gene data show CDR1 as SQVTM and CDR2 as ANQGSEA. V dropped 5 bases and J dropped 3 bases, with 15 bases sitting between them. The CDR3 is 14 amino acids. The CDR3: CSVNNRVWTDTQYF. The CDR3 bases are TGCAGCGTTAACAACAGGGTCTGGACAGATACGCAGTATTTT.

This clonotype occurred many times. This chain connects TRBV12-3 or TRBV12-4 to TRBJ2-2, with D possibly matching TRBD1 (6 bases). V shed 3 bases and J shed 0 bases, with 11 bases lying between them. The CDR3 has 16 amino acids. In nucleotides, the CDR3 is TGTGCCAGCAGTTTCCCTAACAGGGCGAACACCGGGGAGCTGTTTTTT. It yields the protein CASSFPNRANTGELFF.

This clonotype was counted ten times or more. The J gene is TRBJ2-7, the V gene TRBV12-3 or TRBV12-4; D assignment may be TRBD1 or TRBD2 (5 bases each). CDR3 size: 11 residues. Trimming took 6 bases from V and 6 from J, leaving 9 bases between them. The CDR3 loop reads CASSERGEQYF. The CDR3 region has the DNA TGTGCCAGCAGCGAGAGGGGCGAGCAGTACTTC.

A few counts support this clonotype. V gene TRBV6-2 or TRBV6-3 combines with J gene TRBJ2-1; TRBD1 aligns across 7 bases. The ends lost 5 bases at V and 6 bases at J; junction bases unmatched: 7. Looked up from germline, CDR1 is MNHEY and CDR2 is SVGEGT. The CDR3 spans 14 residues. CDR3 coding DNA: TGTGCCAGCAGTAGACAGGGTGGCCGCAATGAGCAGTTCTTC. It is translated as CASSRQGGRNEQFF.

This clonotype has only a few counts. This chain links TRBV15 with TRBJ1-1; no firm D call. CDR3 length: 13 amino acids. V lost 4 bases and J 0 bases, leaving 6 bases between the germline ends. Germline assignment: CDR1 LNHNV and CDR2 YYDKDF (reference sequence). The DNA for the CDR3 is TGTGCCACCAGCAAGAGGCTGAACACTGAAGCTTTCTTT. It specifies CATSKRLNTEAFF.

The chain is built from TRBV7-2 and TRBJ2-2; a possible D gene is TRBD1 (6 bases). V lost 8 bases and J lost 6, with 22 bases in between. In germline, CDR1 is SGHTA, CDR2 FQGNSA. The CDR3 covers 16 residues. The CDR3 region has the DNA TGTGCCAGCGGCAACCGGGACACTTCCTATTCCGGGGAGCTGTTTTTT. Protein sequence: CASGNRDTSYSGELFF.

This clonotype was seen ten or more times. The chain's CDR3 is CASSWFGSNQPQHF. In DNA, the CDR3 is TGTGCCAGCAGTTGGTTCGGGAGCAATCAGCCCCAGCATTTT. J is TRBJ1-5 and V is TRBV6-2 or TRBV6-3; D ambiguous. V lost 4 bases, J lost 1 base, and 8 bases lay in between. CDR3 length equals 14 residues. CDR1 and CDR2 from the germline V gene are MNHEY and SVGEGT.